This T cell receptor beta chain was sequenced during a study of response to subunit inactivated influenza vaccine. On this clonotype itself: Its antigen is unknown.

Germline CDR1 and CDR2: MGHRA and YSYEKL. V lost 4 bases, J lost 6 bases, and 15 bases lay in between. The CDR3 sequence is 15 residues long. One entry per CDR3 protein, called by TCRdb with MiXCR from the RT-PCR reads. The top ten clones hold 10% of a sample with about 800,000 distinct CDR3 sequences, around 21% of them seen once. Study-wide points: Every seasonal influenza vaccination brings in few new T cells, the authors suggested.

V usage is TRBV4-1 and J usage is TRBJ2-2, with D hard to call. The TCR originated in a man aged 50-59 years who received an inactivated influenza vaccine. The sequencing used PBMCs from blood, collected roughly 5 days after vaccination. CDR3 DNA: TGCGCCAGCAGCCCCTATAAAGTAGGGTCCGGGGAGCTGTTTTTT. Translation: CASSPYKVGSGELFF.